This T cell receptor beta chain is drawn from a study of blood T cell repertoires in COVID-19. Ages ranged from 18 to 89 years, with residence in 20 to 30 US areas. V was cut by 7 bases and J by 7 bases, with 14 bases left in between. This CDR3 has 13 amino acids. Assay: immunoSEQ multiplex PCR; the TCRdb copy retains only in-frame clones and omits some. The sample has roughly 500,000 clones, roughly 90% seen once. This receptor was taken from a woman aged 40 to 50 who had recovered from COVID-19. Sequenced sample: PBMCs or T cells enriched from blood (not recorded which). J is TRBJ2-1 and V is TRBV12-3 or TRBV12-4; D call uncertain. The CDR3 bases are TGTGCCAGCACCTCGTCAGCGAGAAATGAGCAGTTCTTC. Its translation: CASTSSARNEQFF.